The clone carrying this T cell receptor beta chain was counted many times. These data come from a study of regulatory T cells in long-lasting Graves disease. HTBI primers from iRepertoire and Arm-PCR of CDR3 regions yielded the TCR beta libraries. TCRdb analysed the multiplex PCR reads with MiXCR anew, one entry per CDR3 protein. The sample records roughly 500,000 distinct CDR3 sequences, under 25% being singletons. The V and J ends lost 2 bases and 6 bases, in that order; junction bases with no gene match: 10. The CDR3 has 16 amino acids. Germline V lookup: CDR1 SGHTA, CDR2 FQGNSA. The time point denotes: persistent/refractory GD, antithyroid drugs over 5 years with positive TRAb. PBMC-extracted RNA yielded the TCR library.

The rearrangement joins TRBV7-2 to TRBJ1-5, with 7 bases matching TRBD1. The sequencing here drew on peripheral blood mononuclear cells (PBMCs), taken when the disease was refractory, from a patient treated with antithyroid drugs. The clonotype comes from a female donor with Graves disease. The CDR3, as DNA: TGTGCCAGCAGCTTAAGTTACAGGGGCACCGGTCAGCCCCAGCATTTT. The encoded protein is CASSLSYRGTGQPQHF. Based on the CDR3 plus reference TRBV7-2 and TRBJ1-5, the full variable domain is GAGVSQSPSNKVTEKGKDVELRCDPISGHTALYWYRQSLGQGLEFLIYFQGNSAPDKSGLPSDRFSAERTGGSVSTLTIQRTQQEDSAVYLCASSLSYRGTGQPQHFGDGTRLSIL.